This T cell receptor beta chain stems from a study of blood T cell repertoires in COVID-19. In the source study's methods: Nucleated cell counts were estimated from reference gene primer amplification. Assay used: immunoSEQ multiplex PCR; TCRdb lists only in-frame clones, some missing. V, J and clone size reflect that table, while D and trimming were determined from the DNA. The sample has around 260,000 clones, about 88% seen once. The V segment lost 2 bases and the J segment 3 bases; nucleotides outside the gene matches: 6. CDR1 and CDR2 (germline): MNHNS, SASEGT. The CDR3 consists of 15 residues. The sequencing input was peripheral blood. The receptor comes from a man in his 60s who had recovered from COVID-19. The chain recombines TRBV6-1 with TRBJ2-7; 8 nucleotides match TRBD1. The CDR3 region is CASSEPGTGGYEQYF. The CDR3 DNA is TGTGCCAGCAGTGAACCCGGGACAGGAGGCTACGAGCAGTACTTC.